This T cell receptor beta chain came from a study of OX40 agonist ivuxolimab in advanced cancers. Notes on the study in general: Determination of antigen specificity was not performed for the expanded peripheral T cells.

In the case of this clone: Its antigen is currently unknown.

The table came from immunoSEQ multiplex PCR; TCRdb's copy has only in-frame clones and leaves some out. Of 65,000 to 90,000 clones in the sample, around 86% were seen once. The junction had 5 bases not matched to a gene; V was cut back by 5 bases and J by 1 base. CDR1 and CDR2 (germline): SGHRS, YFSETQ. CDR3 length: 14 residues. This sample comprised CD4+ or CD8+ T cells sorted from blood, obtained in a trial of the OX40 agonist ivuxolimab. The V gene is TRBV5-1, the J gene TRBJ1-1; 7 positions agree with TRBD1. The TCR comes from an adult with an advanced solid tumor such as melanoma, head and neck, liver or kidney cancer. The CDR3 DNA follows: TGCGCCAGCAGTTCGGGACAGACGAACACTGAAGCTTTCTTT. This translates into CASSSGQTNTEAFF.